The 8 T cell receptor beta chains in this list originate from one sample, sequenced in a study of siplizumab effects on memory and regulatory T cells. TCRdb's copy holds only in-frame clones and misses some; the assay was immunoSEQ multiplex PCR. The table has some 110,000 clones, about 95% seen once. Input material: non-Treg CD4+ T cells sorted from blood. These receptors all come from a human donor in good health.

In the case of this clone: This same CDR3 is encoded by further DNA sequences in the sample. The genes are TRBV5-4 and TRBJ2-5, with D possibly being TRBD1 or TRBD2 (5 bases each). The CDR3 consists of 14 residues. Between the trimmed V and J ends, which lost 0 bases and 1 base, there was a span of 7 bases. Germline V gives CDR1 SGHNT, CDR2 YYREEE (reference sequence). The CDR3 sequence: CASSLAGTQETQYF. The CDR3 nucleotides read TGTGCCAGCAGCTTGGCAGGGACCCAAGAGACCCAGTACTTC.

This chain joins TRBV6-5 and TRBJ2-5; the D gene is possibly TRBD1 (6 bases). The J call may be mistaken, given a closer DNA end match to TRBJ2-7. Per the germline V gene, CDR1 is MNHEY and CDR2 is SVGAGI. The CDR3 contains 13 residues. CDR3 residues: CASSYDRTYEQYF. The CDR3 DNA reads as TGTGCCAGCAGTTACGACAGGACCTACGAGCAGTACTTC.

The rearrangement links TRBV4-1 to TRBJ1-2, with TRBD1 matching 10 bases. The CDR3 is made up of 20 amino acids. CDR1 MGHRA and CDR2 YSYEKL come from the germline V gene. V dropped 2 bases and J dropped 6; count of bases not matched to a gene: 21. CDR3 nucleotides: TGCGCCAGCAGCCAAACTCCTACCCGGGACAGGGGCACACGTACTGATGGCTACACCTTC. Its protein is CASSQTPTRDRGTRTDGYTF.

This chain connects TRBV6-4 to TRBJ2-3; TRBD2 aligns across 12 bases. The CDR3 is 16 amino acids. Germline V CDR1 and CDR2: MRHNA, SNTAGT. V lost 4 bases to trimming and J lost 3 bases; unmatched junction nucleotides: 5. The CDR3 sequence is CASSARLAGDTDTQYF. The CDR3 coding sequence is TGTGCCAGCAGTGCCAGACTAGCGGGAGATACAGATACGCAGTATTTT.

The chain employs TRBV4-1 and TRBJ2-7; possibly TRBD1 or TRBD2 for D (5 bases each). V dropped 0 bases and J dropped 3 bases, with 15 bases sitting between them. This CDR3 region has 16 residues. The V gene's germline CDR1 is MGHRA and CDR2 YSYEKL. DNA for the CDR3: TGCGCCAGCAGCCAAGAAGGTTCGAGGGGACGCTACGAGCAGTACTTC. Residues: CASSQEGSRGRYEQYF.

The genes are TRBV7-2 and TRBJ1-3; 7 nucleotides match TRBD1. Trimming cost V 5 bases and J 1 base; bases outside gene matches: 11. The CDR3 consists of 17 residues. Germline values: CDR1 SGHTA, CDR2 FQGNSA. CDR3 sequence reads: CASSRESGGTSGNTIYF. The CDR3 DNA reads as TGTGCCAGCAGCCGGGAATCAGGGGGAACTTCTGGAAACACCATATATTTT.

The V call is TRBV7-9, the J call TRBJ1-2; D unresolved. The CDR3 is 14 amino acids. Trimming took off 0 bases at V and 2 bases at J, with 7 bases between the two ends. In germline, CDR1 is SEHNR, CDR2 FQNEAQ (reference sequence). The CDR3 region is CASSLALLNYGYTF. In DNA form, the CDR3 reads TGTGCCAGCAGCTTAGCACTATTAAACTATGGCTACACCTTC.

This chain uses TRBV7-6 with TRBJ2-1, with TRBD2 matching over 9 bases. Germline V gene data show CDR1 as SGHVS and CDR2 as FNYEAQ. The V gene end was trimmed by 0 bases and the J gene end by 5 bases; junction bases not matched to a gene: 8. The CDR3 totals 17 residues. The CDR3 is CASSLAVPSGDHNEQFF. CDR3 DNA sequence: TGTGCCAGCAGCTTAGCTGTCCCTAGCGGGGACCACAATGAGCAGTTCTTC.